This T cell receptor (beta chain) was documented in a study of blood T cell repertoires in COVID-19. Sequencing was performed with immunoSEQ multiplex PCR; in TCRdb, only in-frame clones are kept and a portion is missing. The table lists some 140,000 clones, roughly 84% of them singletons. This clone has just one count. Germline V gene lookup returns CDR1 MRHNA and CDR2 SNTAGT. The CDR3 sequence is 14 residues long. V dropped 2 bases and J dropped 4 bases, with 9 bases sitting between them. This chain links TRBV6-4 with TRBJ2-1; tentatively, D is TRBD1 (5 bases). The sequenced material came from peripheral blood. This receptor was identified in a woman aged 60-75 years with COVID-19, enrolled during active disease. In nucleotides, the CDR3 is TGTGCCAGCAGTGACGGGGCACCTTACAATGAGCAGTTCTTC. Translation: CASSDGAPYNEQFF.